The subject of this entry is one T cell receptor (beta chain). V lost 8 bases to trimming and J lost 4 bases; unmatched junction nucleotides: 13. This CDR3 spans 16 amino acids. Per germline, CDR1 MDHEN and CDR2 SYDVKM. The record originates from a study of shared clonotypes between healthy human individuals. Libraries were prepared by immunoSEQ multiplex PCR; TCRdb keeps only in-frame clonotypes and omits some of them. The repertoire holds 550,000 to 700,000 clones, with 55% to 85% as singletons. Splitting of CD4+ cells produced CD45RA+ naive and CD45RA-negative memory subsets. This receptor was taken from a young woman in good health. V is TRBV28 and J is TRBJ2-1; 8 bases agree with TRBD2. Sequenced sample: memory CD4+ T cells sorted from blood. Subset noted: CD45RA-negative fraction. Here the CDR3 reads CASRLQSASGYNEQFF. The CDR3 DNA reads TGTGCCAGCCGTCTACAATCGGCTAGCGGGTACAATGAGCAGTTCTTC.